The 10 T cell receptor beta chains listed next were all sequenced from one sample in a study of T cell responses to AZD1222 COVID-19 vaccine (dated by TCRdb to the early 2020s). The time point label on this specimen signifies: baseline before first vaccination. Libraries were built with the immunoSEQ multiplex PCR assay. Drawn from immuneACCESS, this table holds only the in-frame rearrangements with V and J called that TCRdb kept. Clones are partly lost; checked studies trace under half to an unresolved V gene and leave the rest unexplained. The sample table contains more than 150,000 clones; only one count was recorded for roughly 91% of them. 0.99% of the sample is in the top ten clones. The source was peripheral blood, collected on day 0 of AZD1222 vaccination. All receptors derive from an adult in good health.

The rearrangement links TRBV10-3 to TRBJ1-4; D possibly corresponds to TRBD1 (5 bases). Trimming took 0 bases from V and 3 from J, leaving 8 bases between them. This CDR3 has 15 residues. CDR1 ENHRY and CDR2 SYGVKD come from the germline V gene. The CDR3 DNA follows: TGTGCCATCAGTGAGTCCGGGACCCCTAATGAAAAACTGTTTTTT. Encoded protein: CAISESGTPNEKLFF.

The sample holds one count of this clone. The V gene is TRBV2, the J gene TRBJ2-5, with TRBD2 matching 12 bases. CDR3 length: 16 residues. CDR1 and CDR2 from the germline V gene are SNHLY and FYNNEI. V shed 5 bases and J 5 bases; nucleotides not matched to a gene: 9. This CDR3 reads CASSKLAGGLWETQYF. CDR3 sequence (DNA): TGTGCCAGCAGTAAGCTAGCGGGGGGGCTCTGGGAGACCCAGTACTTC.

This chain uses TRBV6-1 with TRBJ2-7; D is perhaps TRBD1 or TRBD2 (5 bases each). The V end was cut by 3 bases, the J end by 4 bases, with 7 bases between. The CDR3 totals 12 residues. Germline V gene sequence: CDR1 MNHNS, CDR2 SASEGT. This CDR3 is CASSDGGYEQYF. The CDR3 bases are TGTGCCAGCAGTGATGGGGGTTACGAGCAGTACTTC.

CDR3 loop: CASSQDTPAGLVGELFF. The DNA for the CDR3 is TGCGCCAGCAGCCAAGATACTCCAGCGGGCCTCGTCGGGGAGCTGTTTTTT. V is TRBV4-3 and J is TRBJ2-2; D is perhaps TRBD2 (6 bases). CDR1 is LGHNA, CDR2 YSLEER, per germline. The CDR3 has 17 amino acids. The V gene lost 0 bases and the J gene lost 7 bases, with 18 bases spanning the gap.

Only one count was recorded for this clone. The rearrangement links TRBV9 to TRBJ2-2; D ambiguous. There are 14 residues in the CDR3. Germline V gene sequence: CDR1 SGDLS, CDR2 YYNGEE. Trimming removed 0 bases from V and 1 base from J, with 4 bases in between. CDR3 nucleotides: TGTGCCAGCAGCGTAGTCTGGAACACCGGGGAGCTGTTTTTT. Translated, it gives CASSVVWNTGELFF.

The V call is TRBV29-1, the J call TRBJ1-1; no clear D. The CDR3 has 15 residues. Per germline, CDR1 SQVTM and CDR2 ANQGSEA. Trimming cost V 1 base and J 0 bases, with 12 bases left between them. For the CDR3, the DNA is TGCAGCGTTGAAGGAAGAGTCTCCATGAACACTGAAGCTTTCTTT. Its translation: CSVEGRVSMNTEAFF.

This chain connects TRBV12-3 or TRBV12-4 to TRBJ2-7; no firm D call. The germline V and J ends were trimmed by 3 bases and 3 bases, with 3 bases remaining between them. The CDR3 sequence is 11 residues long. The CDR3 loop reads CASSFGYEQYF. In nucleotides, the CDR3 is TGTGCCAGCAGTTTCGGCTACGAGCAGTACTTC.

This chain links TRBV18 with TRBJ1-5, with 10 bases matching TRBD1. This CDR3 has 17 residues. The junction had 13 bases not matched to a gene; V was cut back by 5 bases and J by 6 bases. Germline V lookup: CDR1 KGHSH, CDR2 LQKENI. The CDR3 coding sequence is TGTGCCAGCTCATTGACAGGGGGCGGGTCATTAATTCAGCCCCAGCATTTT. Amino acids: CASSLTGGGSLIQPQHF.

The chain carries TRBV4-1 and TRBJ1-1; 7 bases line up with TRBD1. J lost 1 base, V lost 4 bases, and 6 bases had no gene match. Looked up from germline, CDR1 is MGHRA and CDR2 is YSYEKL. The CDR3 is made up of 15 amino acids. CDR3 bases: TGCGCCAGCAGCCCCCCTGCAGGGGGGAACACTGAAGCTTTCTTT. It yields the protein CASSPPAGGNTEAFF.

This rearrangement joins TRBV5-6 to TRBJ1-2; 8 bases fit TRBD1. In germline, CDR1 is SGHDT, CDR2 YYEEEE. The V segment lost 4 bases and the J segment 7 bases; nucleotides outside the gene matches: 6. The CDR3 extends over 13 amino acids. This CDR3 reads CASSPTGDSGYTF. The CDR3 DNA reads as TGTGCCAGCAGCCCGACAGGGGATAGTGGCTACACCTTC.